The next 17 T cell receptor beta chains were all read from a single sample in a study of shared clonotypes between healthy human individuals. The repertoire was sequenced with immunoSEQ multiplex PCR; TCRdb's copy has only in-frame clones and lacks some. The profile shows 700,000 or so clones, 72% of them singletons. The source material was memory CD4+ T cells sorted from blood. The subset was: CD45RA-negative fraction. The receptors shown here come from a woman aged 25 to 39 in good health.

The CDR3 coding sequence is TGTGCCTGGAGTGTGGGTCTGGTGGTATTGCCCCAGCATTTT. Encoded protein: CAWSVGLVVLPQHF. This rearrangement joins TRBV30 to TRBJ1-5, with D unclear. Trimming shortened V by 0 bases and J by 9 bases, and 15 bases separated the two germline ends. This CDR3 has 14 residues. Germline V lookup: CDR1 GTSNPN, CDR2 SVGIG (reference sequence).

This clone appeared once. The V and J genes are TRBV29-1 and TRBJ2-7, with 7 positions matching TRBD1. The germline gives CDR1 SQVTM, CDR2 ANQGSEA. With V trimmed by 0 bases and J by 12 bases, 5 bases remained unmatched. The CDR3 runs to 11 residues. The CDR3, as DNA: TGCAGCGTTGAAGATCCTGGGACAGTGTACTTC. Translating gives CSVEDPGTVYF.

The rearrangement uses TRBV28 and TRBJ2-1, with 9 bases lining up with TRBD2. The germline V gene encodes CDR1 MDHEN and CDR2 SYDVKM. V shed 6 bases, J shed 5 bases, and the junction held 11 bases outside the gene matches. This CDR3 has 16 amino acids. DNA of the CDR3: TGTGCCAGCAGGGGACTAGCCGTCTTCCCCGACAATGAGCAGTTCTTC. Amino acid sequence: CASRGLAVFPDNEQFF.

The chain carries TRBV5-1 and TRBJ2-2; 8 bases map to TRBD1. The CDR3 contains 15 residues. Per the germline V gene, CDR1 is SGHRS and CDR2 is YFSETQ. After removal of 0 bases from V and 5 bases from J, the junction contained 3 bases not matched to a gene. As DNA, the CDR3 is TGCGCCAGCAGCTTGGCCAGGGGGCGAACCGGGGAGCTGTTTTTT. This codes for CASSLARGRTGELFF.

This CDR3 is CASSEVGTPSYEQYF. Written as DNA, the CDR3 is TGCGCCAGCAGTGAGGTCGGGACCCCGTCCTACGAGCAGTACTTC. This rearrangement joins TRBV5-1 to TRBJ2-7; TRBD1 or TRBD2 may be the D gene (5 bases each). The V end lost 5 bases, the J end lost 1 base, and 16 bases lay between the germline ends. The germline CDR1 and CDR2 sequences are SGHRS and YFSETQ. This CDR3 is built from 15 residues.

The chain links TRBV29-1 to TRBJ1-4, with D perhaps matching TRBD1 (5 bases). CDR3 size: 17 residues. The germline V gene has CDR1 SQVTM and CDR2 ANQGSEA. V was cut by 0 bases and J by 4 bases, with 18 bases left in between. In DNA, the CDR3 is TGCAGCGTTGAAGAGGGCACAGGCGAACCCTATAATGAAAAACTGTTTTTT. It codes for CSVEEGTGEPYNEKLFF.

The sample holds a few counts of this clone. Distinct nucleotide sequences in the sample also encode this CDR3. The V and J genes are TRBV27 and TRBJ2-2; D is uncertain. Trimming pared 2 bases from V and 3 bases from J, leaving 4 bases between. Looked up from germline, CDR1 is MNHEY and CDR2 is SMNVEV (reference sequence). This CDR3 has 13 residues. The CDR3 DNA sequence: TGTGCCAGCAGTTTAAGTTACACCGGGGAGCTGTTTTTT. This translates into CASSLSYTGELFF.

V is TRBV7-8 and J is TRBJ2-1; D is unresolved. The length of the CDR3 is 18 residues. The V end was cut by 6 bases, the J end by 0 bases, with 21 bases between. In germline, CDR1 is SGHVS, CDR2 FQNEAQ. This chain's CDR3 is CASRRLTRPSLSYNEQFF. CDR3 nucleotides: TGTGCCAGCAGACGACTTACCAGACCAAGTCTCTCCTACAATGAGCAGTTCTTC.

The sample holds a few counts of this clone. At the DNA level, this CDR3 is encoded by other sequences in the same sample as well. V is TRBV5-1 and J is TRBJ2-1, with 9 positions matching TRBD1. The length of the CDR3 is 15 residues. J lost 6 bases, V lost 0 bases, and 4 bases had no gene match. Per germline, CDR1 SGHRS and CDR2 YFSETQ. The CDR3: CASSLGDRDLNEQFF. Written as DNA, the CDR3 is TGCGCCAGCAGCTTGGGGGACAGGGATCTCAATGAGCAGTTCTTC.

V gene TRBV10-3 combines with J gene TRBJ2-2; D may be TRBD2 (6 bases). Germline V lookup: CDR1 ENHRY, CDR2 SYGVKD. The CDR3 is made up of 15 amino acids. V was clipped by 0 bases and J by 6 bases, with 11 bases between them. The CDR3: CAISESGRGSGELFF. CDR3 nucleotides: TGTGCCATCAGTGAGTCCGGGCGGGGCTCCGGGGAGCTGTTTTTT.

The chain joins TRBV6-1 to TRBJ2-7; D possibly corresponds to TRBD2 (5 bases). The CDR3 totals 13 residues. Per the germline V gene, CDR1 is MNHNS and CDR2 is SASEGT. V dropped 2 bases and J dropped 4 bases, with 9 bases sitting between them. The CDR3 is CASSERGWYEQYF. CDR3 DNA sequence: TGTGCCAGCAGTGAACGAGGGTGGTACGAGCAGTACTTC.

This clone turned up a few times. The chain is built from TRBV14 and TRBJ2-7, with D hard to call. The CDR3 is 12 residues long. The germline V gene encodes CDR1 SGHDN and CDR2 FVKESK. V lost 4 bases, J lost 1 base, and 5 bases lay in between. The DNA for the CDR3 is TGTGCCAGCAGCCCCCAGTCCTACGAGCAGTACTTC. Translation gives CASSPQSYEQYF.

The V and J genes are TRBV5-1 and TRBJ2-2, with 13 positions matching TRBD2. This CDR3 is built from 19 residues. V shed 3 bases and J 5 bases; nucleotides not matched to a gene: 13. CDR1 SGHRS and CDR2 YFSETQ come from the germline V gene. Here the CDR3 DNA reads TGCGCCAGCAGCTCCCTCACCGGACTAGCGGGAGATTGGACCGGGGAGCTGTTTTTT. It is translated as CASSSLTGLAGDWTGELFF. Variable domain in full (rest from reference TRBV5-1 and TRBJ2-2): KAGVTQTPRYLIKTRGQQVTLSCSPISGHRSVSWYQQTPGQGLQFLFEYFSETQRNKGNFPGRFSGRQFSNSRSEMNVSTLELGDSALYLCASSSLTGLAGDWTGELFFGEGSRLTVL.

For this clone: A much larger clone lies a single base off, so this may be a read error. The chain joins TRBV2 to TRBJ1-1; D possibly corresponds to TRBD1 (5 bases). From germline, CDR1 is SNHLY and CDR2 FYNNEI. This CDR3 is 13 amino acids long. V was cut by 6 bases and J by 1 base, with 9 bases left in between. In DNA, the CDR3 is TGTGCCAGCAGCAACGACAGGAACACTGAAGCTTTCTTT. As protein: CASSNDRNTEAFF.

The CDR3 bases are TGTGCCAGCAGCTCGACTGGAAATAATGAGCAGTTCTTC. This translates into CASSSTGNNEQFF. The chain recombines TRBV2 with TRBJ2-1; unclear D gene. Germline CDR1 reads SNHLY; CDR2 reads FYNNEI. With 6 bases removed from V and 7 bases from J, the gap between germline ends came to 13 bases. The CDR3 extends over 13 amino acids.

The rearrangement uses TRBV18 and TRBJ1-3; possible D gene TRBD1, 6 bases. Germline assignment: CDR1 KGHSH and CDR2 LQKENI. V lost 3 bases, J lost 0 bases, and 15 bases lay in between. The CDR3 totals 17 residues. In DNA form, the CDR3 reads TGTGCCAGCTCACCGCCCGGACAGTTGAGCTCTGGAAACACCATATATTTT. It is translated as CASSPPGQLSSGNTIYF.

The genes are TRBV7-9 and TRBJ2-2; D assignment may be TRBD1 or TRBD2 (5 bases each). V dropped 3 bases and J dropped 6 bases, with 11 bases sitting between them. The germline V gene encodes CDR1 SEHNR and CDR2 FQNEAQ (reference sequence). The CDR3 loop spans 14 amino acids. Here the CDR3 DNA reads TGTGCCAGCAGCTTTAGGCAGGGAGCCGGGGAGCTGTTTTTT. This codes for CASSFRQGAGELFF.